Listed below are T cell receptor beta chains from one sample, sequenced in a study of PD-1 blockade in mismatch repair-deficient tumors. TCRdb's table, derived via immunoSEQ multiplex PCR, lists solely in-frame clones and lacks some. Among 65,000 to 80,000 clones, 78% were seen once, and the ten largest hold roughly 5.5%. This material consisted of peripheral blood, taken 2 weeks after starting pembrolizumab. All receptors derive from an adult with mismatch repair-deficient cancer. The CDR3 runs from the conserved cysteine through the conserved F or W. A D gene is named only where the DNA matches it firmly. Clone size appears in some rows only: once, few, many, or a class for an expanded clone.

TRBV5-1	.	TRBJ2-2	.	CASSAVSNTGELFF	TGCGCCAGCAGCGCGGTCTCGAACACCGGGGAGCTGTTTTTT
TRBV7-8	.	TRBJ2-3	TRBD2	CASSLEGLAGTGTQYF	TGTGCCAGCAGCTTAGAAGGGCTAGCGGGGACGGGTACGCAGTATTTT
TRBV11-2	.	TRBJ2-2	TRBD2	CASSPTGTSGEGNTGELFF	TGTGCCAGCAGCCCGACCGGGACTAGCGGGGAGGGGAACACCGGGGAGCTGTTTTTT
TRBV5-1	.	TRBJ2-4	TRBD1	CASTYGTGANIQYF	TGCGCCAGCACCTACGGGACAGGGGCGAACATTCAGTACTTC
TRBV18	.	TRBJ1-1	.	CASSPFRALNTEAFF	TGTGCCAGCTCACCTTTTAGGGCTCTCAACACTGAAGCTTTCTTT
TRBV6-6	once	TRBJ1-2	.	CASSYGSPPSGYTF	TGTGCCAGCAGTTATGGGTCCCCTCCCTCCGGCTACACCTTC
TRBV4-3	.	TRBJ2-3	.	CASSQGPGGASTDTQYF	TGCGCCAGCAGCCAAGGGCCGGGCGGGGCTAGCACAGATACGCAGTATTTT
TRBV7-2	few	TRBJ2-1	TRBD2	CASSLFLAGVNEQFF	TGTGCCAGCAGCTTATTTCTAGCGGGAGTCAATGAGCAGTTCTTC
TRBV11-1	.	TRBJ2-5	.	CASSTTQETQYF	TGTGCCAGCAGCACGACACAAGAGACCCAGTACTTC
TRBV30	.	TRBJ2-1	TRBD2	CAWSGKREGNEQFF	TGTGCCTGGAGTGGGAAGCGGGAGGGCAATGAGCAGTTCTTC
TRBV14	.	TRBJ1-2	.	CASSHRAPNYGYTF	TGTGCCAGCAGCCACAGGGCCCCTAACTATGGCTACACCTTC
TRBV9	.	TRBJ2-2	TRBD1	CASQRSGTGNGELFF	TGTGCCAGCCAGCGTAGTGGGACAGGGAACGGGGAGCTGTTTTTT
TRBV6-6	once	TRBJ2-1	TRBD2	CASRGLAGVNEQFF	TGTGCCAGCAGGGGACTAGCGGGAGTAAATGAGCAGTTCTTC
TRBV11-3	.	TRBJ2-2	.	CASGEVNTGELFF	TGTGCCAGCGGGGAGGTTAACACCGGGGAGCTGTTTTTT
TRBV18	.	TRBJ2-1	TRBD2	CASSPPAGTSVLLEQFF	TGTGCCAGCTCACCACCGGCCGGGACTAGCGTCTTATTGGAGCAGTTCTTC
TRBV30	.	TRBJ2-1	.	CAWIEWREPYNEQFF	TGTGCCTGGATAGAATGGAGGGAACCCTACAATGAGCAGTTCTTC
TRBV2	.	TRBJ1-1	.	CASSPSTGFSTEAFF	TGTGCCAGCAGTCCCAGTACAGGGTTTAGCACTGAAGCTTTCTTT
TRBV10-3	.	TRBJ2-7	.	CAIQIHKSSYEQYF	TGTGCCATCCAGATACATAAGAGCTCCTACGAGCAGTACTTC
TRBV5-1	.	TRBJ2-5	TRBD1	CASSFRTGEGTQYF	TGCGCCAGCAGCTTCCGGACAGGGGAGGGGACCCAGTACTTC
TRBV5-1	once	TRBJ2-3	TRBD2	CASSGGRAGDTQYF	TGCGCCAGCAGTGGCGGGAGGGCGGGTGATACGCAGTATTTT
TRBV29-1	.	TRBJ2-5	TRBD1	CSVEVGTGGEETQYF	TGCAGCGTTGAGGTTGGGACAGGGGGAGAAGAGACCCAGTACTTC
TRBV19	.	TRBJ1-4	.	CASKKGGDNEKLFF	TGTGCCAGTAAGAAGGGAGGGGATAATGAAAAACTGTTTTTT
TRBV25-1	once	TRBJ1-5	.	CASSEEGYSNQPQHF	TGTGCCAGCAGTGAGGAGGGATATAGCAATCAGCCCCAGCATTTT
TRBV2	.	TRBJ1-4	TRBD1	CASSEPAGGNEKLFF	TGTGCCAGCAGTGAACCCGCAGGGGGTAATGAAAAACTGTTTTTT
TRBV27	.	TRBJ2-5	TRBD2	CASTRLAGGQETQYF	TGTGCCAGCACCAGACTAGCGGGAGGGCAAGAGACCCAGTACTTC
TRBV14	few	TRBJ2-7	.	CASSQDPTYEQYF	TGTGCCAGCAGCCAAGACCCGACCTACGAGCAGTACTTC
TRBV30	.	TRBJ2-3	.	CAGSGTDTQYF	TGTGCCGGCTCGGGCACAGATACGCAGTATTTT
TRBV30	few	TRBJ2-6	.	CAWSGLFRTGANVLTF	TGTGCCTGGAGTGGACTTTTCCGTACCGGGGCCAACGTCCTGACTTTC
TRBV5-4	few	TRBJ2-7	.	CASSSRPGEQYF	TGTGCCAGCAGCTCCCGGCCCGGTGAGCAGTACTTC
TRBV5-6	.	TRBJ2-3	TRBD2	CASSLVAGGGDTQYF	TGTGCCAGCAGCTTAGTAGCGGGTGGAGGAGATACGCAGTATTTT
TRBV7-2	.	TRBJ2-7	.	CASSLGSSRTAYEQYF	TGTGCCAGCAGCTTAGGTTCTTCTCGGACTGCCTACGAGCAGTACTTC
TRBV7-9	.	TRBJ1-5	.	CASSLDQQPQHF	TGTGCCAGCAGCTTAGATCAACAGCCCCAGCATTTT
TRBV19	.	TRBJ2-1	TRBD2	CASSMKVAGVYEQFF	TGTGCCAGTAGTATGAAGGTAGCGGGAGTATATGAGCAGTTCTTC
TRBV27	.	TRBJ2-7	.	CASSPRGEYYEQYF	TGTGCCAGCAGTCCGAGAGGGGAGTATTACGAGCAGTACTTC
TRBV28	.	TRBJ2-7	.	CASAGAGGQYF	TGTGCCAGTGCGGGGGCCGGGGGGCAGTACTTC
TRBV5-1	.	TRBJ1-1	.	CASSRGGYYEAFF	TGCGCCAGCAGCAGAGGGGGGTACTATGAAGCTTTCTTT
TRBV7-2	.	TRBJ1-2	.	CASSLTQSGAGSGYTF	TGTGCCAGCAGCTTAACCCAGTCGGGGGCCGGGAGTGGCTACACCTTC
TRBV5-6	.	TRBJ2-5	TRBD1	CASRVGTGGGETQYF	TGTGCCAGCAGAGTAGGGACAGGGGGCGGAGAGACCCAGTACTTC
TRBV18	few	TRBJ1-3	.	CASSPTTVLSGNTIYF	TGTGCCAGCTCACCTACGACGGTCCTCTCTGGAAACACCATATATTTT
TRBV28	once	TRBJ1-2	.	CASSSTGGRGYTF	TGTGCCAGCAGCTCAACTGGGGGTCGTGGCTACACCTTC
TRBV4-2	.	TRBJ2-1	TRBD2	CASSRASGSSSEQFF	TGTGCCAGCAGCCGAGCTAGCGGGAGTTCCAGTGAGCAGTTCTTC
TRBV4-3	.	TRBJ1-1	TRBD1	CASSLDRVGTEAFF	TGCGCCAGCAGCCTGGACAGGGTGGGCACTGAAGCTTTCTTT
TRBV7-8	.	TRBJ2-2	.	CASSLVVGRNTGELFF	TGTGCCAGCAGCTTAGTGGTCGGCAGGAACACCGGGGAGCTGTTTTTT
TRBV7-9	.	TRBJ2-3	.	CASSFRPGSTDTQYF	TGTGCCAGCAGCTTTAGGCCCGGTAGCACAGATACGCAGTATTTT
TRBV9	.	TRBJ2-1	TRBD2	CASSARLAGGGNEQFF	TGTGCCAGCAGCGCCCGACTAGCGGGAGGCGGAAATGAGCAGTTCTTC
TRBV6-6	.	TRBJ2-7	.	CASSLQGKYEQYF	TGTGCCAGCAGTCTGCAGGGGAAGTACGAGCAGTACTTC
TRBV9	.	TRBJ2-2	TRBD1	CASSLEDRGPYGELFF	TGTGCCAGCAGCCTCGAGGACAGGGGGCCATACGGGGAGCTGTTTTTT
TRBV19	.	TRBJ2-7	.	CASSIQGGPSYEQYF	TGTGCCAGTAGTATTCAAGGGGGGCCCTCCTACGAGCAGTACTTC
TRBV19	.	TRBJ2-3	.	CASSKEPRGRGHTDTQYF	TGTGCCAGTAGTAAAGAGCCCCGCGGGCGGGGGCACACAGATACGCAGTATTTT
TRBV29-1	.	TRBJ1-1	.	CSVVRLSANLRDGNTEAFF	TGCAGCGTTGTCAGACTTTCGGCAAATCTTAGGGACGGGAACACTGAAGCTTTCTTT
TRBV27	.	TRBJ2-1	TRBD2	CASSWREGQVAREQFF	TGTGCCAGCAGTTGGCGGGAGGGCCAAGTGGCTCGTGAGCAGTTCTTC
TRBV10-3	.	TRBJ1-4	.	CAISDPDTRNEKLFF	TGTGCCATCAGTGACCCAGACACAAGGAATGAAAAACTGTTTTTT
TRBV9	.	TRBJ2-2	TRBD1	CASSAGTGFFPGELFF	TGTGCCAGCAGCGCCGGGACAGGCTTTTTCCCCGGGGAGCTGTTTTTT
TRBV9	.	TRBJ1-2	.	CASRGGSANYGYTF	TGTGCCAGCAGAGGGGGATCCGCTAACTATGGCTACACCTTC
TRBV11-2	.	TRBJ2-7	TRBD2	CASSLGAGGPYEQYF	TGTGCCAGCAGCCTGGGAGCGGGAGGCCCCTACGAGCAGTACTTC
TRBV18	.	TRBJ1-5	.	CASSRDRQDNQPQHF	TGTGCCAGCTCACGTGATCGACAGGACAATCAGCCCCAGCATTTT
TRBV27	.	TRBJ2-5	.	CASSFRGWETQYF	TGTGCCAGCAGTTTCAGGGGTTGGGAGACCCAGTACTTC
TRBV18	.	TRBJ2-3	TRBD2	CASSQNGGVTDTQYF	TGTGCCAGCTCACAAAACGGGGGGGTCACAGATACGCAGTATTTT
TRBV5-6	.	TRBJ2-3	.	CASSLGPTSTDTQYF	TGTGCCAGCAGCTTGGGACCCACTAGCACAGATACGCAGTATTTT